This TCR beta chain was sequenced during a study of response to subunit inactivated influenza vaccine. TCRdb ran MiXCR on the RT-PCR reads and lists one entry per CDR3 protein. The sample includes 160,000 or so distinct CDR3 sequences, around 9.9% of them seen just once. The CDR3 extends over 16 amino acids. The junction had 12 bases not matched to a gene; V was cut back by 10 bases and J by 6 bases. The germline gives CDR1 MNHNS, CDR2 SASEGT. The sample consisted of non-naive T cells sorted from PBMCs, taken 45 days after vaccination. The receptor was isolated from a man between 50 and 59 years old who received an inactivated influenza vaccine. The J gene is TRBJ2-7, the V gene TRBV6-1; 16 nucleotides align to TRBD2. The CDR3 loop is CATSPGTSGGAVEQYF. Written as DNA, the CDR3 is TGTGCCACCTCCCCCGGGACTAGCGGGGGGGCGGTCGAGCAGTACTTC.